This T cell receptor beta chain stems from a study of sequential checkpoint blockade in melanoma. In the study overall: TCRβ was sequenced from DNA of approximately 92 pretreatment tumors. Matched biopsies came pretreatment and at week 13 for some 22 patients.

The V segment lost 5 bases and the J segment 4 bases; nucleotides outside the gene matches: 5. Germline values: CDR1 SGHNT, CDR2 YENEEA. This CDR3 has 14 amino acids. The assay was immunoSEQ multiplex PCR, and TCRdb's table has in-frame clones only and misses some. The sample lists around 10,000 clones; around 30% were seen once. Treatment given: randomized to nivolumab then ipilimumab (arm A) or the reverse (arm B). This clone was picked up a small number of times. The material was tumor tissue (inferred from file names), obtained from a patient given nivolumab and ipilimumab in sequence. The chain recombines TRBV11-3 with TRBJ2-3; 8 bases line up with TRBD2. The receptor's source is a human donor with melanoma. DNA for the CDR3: TGTGCCAGCAGCCGTGGACTAGCCGCAGATACGCAGTATTTT. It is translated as CASSRGLAADTQYF.